Listed below are T cell receptor beta chains from one sample, sequenced in a study of CD8+ T cells in alopecia areata. Data came from immunoSEQ multiplex PCR; TCRdb stores just in-frame clones and leaves some out. The table lists approximately 220,000 clones, about two fifths of them singletons. Specimen: CD4+ T cells sorted from blood, collected between weeks 30 and 35, from a patient treated with tofacitinib. Receptors originate from a human donor with alopecia areata. Both conserved end residues are part of each CDR3. A D gene is named only where the DNA matches it firmly. The size entry is marked missing in some rows and otherwise reads once, few, many or a size class.

d_call	v_call	j_call	clone_size	cdr3_nt	cdr3_aa
.	TRBV5-1	TRBJ2-2	.	TGCGCCAGCAGCTCATCTGCGGCCACCGGGGAGCTGTTTTTT	CASSSSAATGELFF
.	TRBV13	TRBJ2-4	many	TGTGCCAGCAGCTTATTTACCAGCGAGAAAAACATTCAGTACTTC	CASSLFTSEKNIQYF
TRBD1	TRBV5-4	TRBJ1-6	.	TGTGCCAGCAGCTTGGCCGGGACAGGGGATTCACCCCTCCACTTT	CASSLAGTGDSPLHF
TRBD1	TRBV4-2	TRBJ2-5	few	TGTGCCAGCAGCCAGGAGGACAGGGGTGAGACCCAGTACTTC	CASSQEDRGETQYF
TRBD2	TRBV14	TRBJ2-3	few	TGTGCCAGCAGCCTAAGGCGGGGGGACTTCACAGATACGCAGTATTTT	CASSLRRGDFTDTQYF
.	TRBV4-1	TRBJ2-3	.	TGCGCCAGCAGCCAAGACCTCCCTCGGTATACGCAGTATTTT	CASSQDLPRYTQYF
TRBD2	TRBV7-2	TRBJ2-3	.	TGTGCCACACCGACTAGCGGGAGGACAGATACGCAGTATTTT	CATPTSGRTDTQYF
.	TRBV19	TRBJ2-2	few	TGTGCCACCAACCCAACTAACACCGGGGAGCTGTTTTTT	CATNPTNTGELFF
.	TRBV6-6	TRBJ2-5	.	TGTGCCAGCAGTTATCGGGGTCTCCAAGAGACCCAGTACTTC	CASSYRGLQETQYF
TRBD1	TRBV10-3	TRBJ1-2	.	TGTGCCATCAGCATGGACAGGGCCGCCTATGGCTACACCTTC	CAISMDRAAYGYTF
.	TRBV4-1	TRBJ1-5	.	TGCGCCAGCAGCCAAGGCAGGACAGCTAATCAGCCCCAGCATTTT	CASSQGRTANQPQHF
.	TRBV7-6	TRBJ1-5	few	TGTGCCAGCACCTCTCTCGACCTCCTCCAGGGAAATCAGCCCCAGCATTTT	CASTSLDLLQGNQPQHF
TRBD1	TRBV29-1	TRBJ2-1	.	TGCAGCCAGGGACAGGGGGCTAGGAATGAGCAGTTCTTC	CSQGQGARNEQFF
.	TRBV7-3	TRBJ1-1	.	TGTGCCAGCAGCTTACAGGGAGGGAACACTGAAGCTTTCTTT	CASSLQGGNTEAFF
.	TRBV15	TRBJ2-6	few	TGTGCCACCAGCTCCGGATCTGGGGCCAACGTCCTGACTTTC	CATSSGSGANVLTF
.	TRBV18	TRBJ2-5	.	TGTGCCAGCTCACCGAGGAACCAAGAGACCCAGTACTTC	CASSPRNQETQYF
.	TRBV4-1	TRBJ1-2	.	TGCGCCAGCAGCCATTATACCGTGGCAGGGAAAAACTATGGCTACACCTTC	CASSHYTVAGKNYGYTF
.	TRBV30	TRBJ1-2	once	TGTGCCTGGAGGCAGGGGAACTATGGCTACACCTTC	CAWRQGNYGYTF
TRBD1	TRBV19	TRBJ1-5	.	TGTGCCAGTACCACTGGGACAGGGAGCAATCAGCCCCAGCATTTT	CASTTGTGSNQPQHF
.	TRBV29-1	TRBJ2-3	few	TGCAGCGTCGCACCCGGTACGGGAGCAGATACGCAGTATTTT	CSVAPGTGADTQYF
TRBD2	TRBV7-8	TRBJ2-1	.	TGTGCCAGCAGCTTAGGGGTAGCGGGAGGTGTGTGGGAGCAGTTCTTC	CASSLGVAGGVWEQFF
.	TRBV29-1	TRBJ1-1	few	TGCAGCGTTGCTCGGGACTATGCACACACTGAAGCTTTCTTT	CSVARDYAHTEAFF
.	TRBV5-1	TRBJ2-7	few	TGCGCCAGCAGCCAAAGCAGTTCAGACGAGCAGTACTTC	CASSQSSSDEQYF
TRBD1	TRBV5-4	TRBJ2-3	.	TGTGCCAGCAGCCCCGGGACAGGGTGGGACGAAGATACGCAGTATTTT	CASSPGTGWDEDTQYF
.	TRBV19	TRBJ1-5	.	TGTGCCAGTCGAGCGAATGACGGAGCAGGCAATCAGCCCCAGCATTTT	CASRANDGAGNQPQHF
.	TRBV30	TRBJ1-1	few	TGTGCCTGGAGTTTCCGAGAATTCACTGAAGCTTTCTTT	CAWSFREFTEAFF
.	TRBV2	TRBJ2-7	few	TGTGCCAGCAGTGGCAGGACAGGGCGGGGAGGGGCATATACGGACGAGCAGTACTTC	CASSGRTGRGGAYTDEQYF
.	TRBV2	TRBJ2-1	.	TGTGCCAGCAGATCCGACGCCGTCAACAATGAGCAGTTCTTC	CASRSDAVNNEQFF
TRBD1	TRBV30	TRBJ1-5	few	TGTGCCTGGCGTTCACAGGGGAACCAGCCCCAGCATTTT	CAWRSQGNQPQHF
.	TRBV5-1	TRBJ2-6	few	TGCGCCAGCAGCTTGGTAATGAACTCTGGGGCCAACGTCCTGACTTTC	CASSLVMNSGANVLTF
TRBD1	TRBV29-1	TRBJ1-5	.	TGCAGCCCGGACAGGGGGAATCAGCCCCAGCATTTT	CSPDRGNQPQHF
.	TRBV5-1	TRBJ1-1	.	TGCGCCAGCAGCTGGTACAGGGAAGGGAAGGACACTGAAGCTTTCTTT	CASSWYREGKDTEAFF
TRBD1	TRBV7-2	TRBJ2-4	.	TGTGCCAGCAGCCTTCGCACAGGGGACGACCGAAACATTCAGTACTTC	CASSLRTGDDRNIQYF
.	TRBV30	TRBJ1-2	.	TGTGCCTGGAGTTTCGGGGGGCTCTATGGCTACACCTTC	CAWSFGGLYGYTF
.	TRBV5-1	TRBJ2-3	.	TGCGCCAGCAGCTGGGACAGCACAGATACGCAGTATTTT	CASSWDSTDTQYF
.	TRBV7-9	TRBJ1-5	.	TGTGCCAGCAGCCAGGAGGAAAATCAGCCCCAGCATTTT	CASSQEENQPQHF
.	TRBV7-7	TRBJ2-3	few	TGTGCCAGCAGCTTAGAGGGGGCAGATACGCAGTATTTT	CASSLEGADTQYF
.	TRBV5-4	TRBJ2-6	.	TGTGCCAGCAGCTTGGCCCGGTCCGGGGCCAACGTCCTGACTTTC	CASSLARSGANVLTF
.	TRBV5-1	TRBJ1-1	.	TGCGCCAGCAGCTTGACGGCAGCCTTGAACACTGAAGCTTTCTTT	CASSLTAALNTEAFF
.	TRBV27	TRBJ1-4	few	TGTGCCAGCAGTTTCGGCGGTGGGAATGGAAAACTGTTTTTT	CASSFGGGNGKLFF
TRBD1	TRBV15	TRBJ2-7	.	TGTGCCACCAGCAGGGCAGACAGGGGGCCCGAGCAGTACTTC	CATSRADRGPEQYF
.	TRBV6-1	TRBJ1-5	.	TGTGCCAGCCGGGGGTGGGGCAGCAATCAGCCCCAGCATTTT	CASRGWGSNQPQHF
.	TRBV30	TRBJ2-1	few	TGTGCCTGGAGTCCTTCGCCCCCCGTTAATGAGCAGTTCTTC	CAWSPSPPVNEQFF
.	TRBV18	TRBJ2-3	.	TGTGCCAGCTCCCTCCGAACCAGCACAGATACGCAGTATTTT	CASSLRTSTDTQYF
TRBD1	TRBV7-8	TRBJ1-2	many	TGTGCCAGCAGCCTCGTGGACAGGGGGCATGGCTACACCTTC	CASSLVDRGHGYTF
.	TRBV9	TRBJ2-7	.	TGTGCCAGCAGCGTAGGCATCTCCTCCTACGAGCAGTACTTC	CASSVGISSYEQYF
TRBD2	TRBV4-1	TRBJ2-1	.	TGCGCCAGCAGCCATCTCCTAGCGGGAGTTGCTTACAATGAGCAGTTCTTC	CASSHLLAGVAYNEQFF
.	TRBV7-9	TRBJ2-7	.	TGTGCCAGCAGCTTCCAGGGCCACGAGCAGTACTTC	CASSFQGHEQYF
.	TRBV2	TRBJ2-1	few	TGTGCCAGCAGGACTCCGACTAGCAATGAGCAGTTCTTC	CASRTPTSNEQFF
.	TRBV7-2	TRBJ1-5	once	TGTGCCAGCACCATAGAACCCGGGCTCCCCCAGCATTTT	CASTIEPGLPQHF
.	TRBV7-2	TRBJ2-5	many	TGTGCCAGCAGCTTACATTCGGGGGCGAGGGAGACCCAGTACTTC	CASSLHSGARETQYF
TRBD1	TRBV2	TRBJ1-2	.	TGTGCCAGCAGTGGGGACAGGTCTAACTATGGCTACACCTTC	CASSGDRSNYGYTF
TRBD1	TRBV23-1	TRBJ2-1	few	TGCGCCAGCAGTTGTGAAGTCGGTGGGACAGGGTTCTACAATGAGCAGTTCTTC	CASSCEVGGTGFYNEQFF
TRBD1	TRBV6-5	TRBJ1-5	.	TGTGCCAGCAGTTACTCGGCAGGGGGAGGTCAGCCCCAGCATTTT	CASSYSAGGGQPQHF
TRBD1	TRBV29-1	TRBJ1-3	.	TGCAGCGTTGAAGCCCGGGACAGGGGGACCACCATATATTTT	CSVEARDRGTTIYF
TRBD1	TRBV2	TRBJ2-7	few	TGTGCCAGCAGTGTTTTGACAGGGGGTGGAGAGCAGTACTTC	CASSVLTGGGEQYF
.	TRBV2	TRBJ2-1	.	TGTGCCAGCAGTCCAGGGTTCCCCCTCTCCTACAATGAGCAGTTCTTC	CASSPGFPLSYNEQFF
TRBD2	TRBV7-2	TRBJ2-5	.	TGTGCCAGCAGCGGGACTAGGCTCGGGGCCCAGTACTTC	CASSGTRLGAQYF
.	TRBV6-5	TRBJ2-3	few	TGTGCCAGCAATACAGGTGGGGGGCCCCAAGATACGCAGTATTTT	CASNTGGGPQDTQYF
TRBD1	TRBV11-2	TRBJ1-4	few	TGTGCCAGCAGCTACACAGGGGGCGGTGAAAAACTGTTTTTT	CASSYTGGGEKLFF